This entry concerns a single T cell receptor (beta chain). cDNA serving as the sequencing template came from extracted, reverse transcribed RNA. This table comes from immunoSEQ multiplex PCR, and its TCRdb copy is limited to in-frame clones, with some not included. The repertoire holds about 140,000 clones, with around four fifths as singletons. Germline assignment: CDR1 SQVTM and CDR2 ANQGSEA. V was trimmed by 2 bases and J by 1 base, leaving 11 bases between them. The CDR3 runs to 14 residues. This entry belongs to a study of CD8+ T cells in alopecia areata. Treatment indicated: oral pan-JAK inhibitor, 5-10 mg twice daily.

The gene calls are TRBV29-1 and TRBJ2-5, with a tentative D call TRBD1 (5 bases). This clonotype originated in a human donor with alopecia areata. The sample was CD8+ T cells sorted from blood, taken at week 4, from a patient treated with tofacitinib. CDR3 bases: TGCAGCGTTGAAACAGGCCACTTCCAAGAGACCCAGTACTTC. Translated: CSVETGHFQETQYF.